Here is one T cell receptor beta chain with its context. Antigen unknown. From germline, CDR1 is SEHNR and CDR2 FQNEAQ (reference sequence). The CDR3 extends over 13 amino acids. Trimming took 1 base from V and 7 from J; bases not matched to a gene: 1. The data stem from a study of T cell responses to AZD1222 COVID-19 vaccine. Study observations and caveats: Sampling captured repertoires only after the peak T cell response. Spike as a whole was targeted by vaccine-associated CD4 TCRs, dominant at 160-218 and 743-854. Rises in breadth and depth of Spike-specific TCRs came after two AZD1222 doses.

The protocol was immunoSEQ multiplex PCR, while the TCRdb copy is restricted to in-frame clones and leaves out a portion. The table lists just under 95,000 clones, 88% of them singletons. The sequencing used peripheral blood, collected on day 0 of AZD1222 vaccination. The chain is built from TRBV7-9 and TRBJ1-5; 7 bases align to TRBD1. The receptor's source is an adult in good health. The CDR3 region is CASSLGQGQPQHF. In nucleotides, the CDR3 is TGTGCCAGCAGCTTAGGACAGGGCCAGCCCCAGCATTTT.